This TCR beta chain was found in a study of OX40 agonist ivuxolimab in advanced cancers. Study details: Across the patients, intravenous ivuxolimab was delivered every 2 weeks at 0.01 to 10 mg/kg.

Study outcomes and limitations: In the expanded peripheral T cells, antigen specificity was never determined. Among patients with partial responses at 0.1-3.0 mg/kg, clonal expansion was among the lowest.

The CDR3 is 16 residues long. Germline V gene lookup returns CDR1 SGHNT and CDR2 YYREEE (reference sequence). V shed 4 bases, J shed 0 bases, and the junction held 4 bases outside the gene matches. As regards this clone: Its target is unknown.

Profiled with immunoSEQ multiplex PCR; TCRdb holds only in-frame clones, not every one. The sample shows roughly 58,000 clones, roughly 87% of them seen only once. V gene TRBV5-4 combines with J gene TRBJ2-6, with TRBD1 matching 7 bases. The clonotype was recovered from an adult with an advanced solid tumor such as melanoma, head and neck, liver or kidney cancer. The source was CD4+ or CD8+ T cells sorted from blood, collected in a trial of the OX40 agonist ivuxolimab. CDR3 sequence reads: CASSRDRASGANVLTF. The CDR3 bases are TGTGCCAGCAGCCGTGACAGGGCCTCTGGGGCCAACGTCCTGACTTTC. The variable domain in full, with the rest retrieved from reference TRBV5-4 and TRBJ2-6, is ETGVTQSPTHLIKTRGQQVTLRCSSQSGHNTVSWYQQALGQGPQFIFQYYREEENGRGNFPPRFSGLQFPNYSSELNVNALELDDSALYLCASSRDRASGANVLTFGAGSRLTVL.